This T cell receptor (beta chain) was sequenced for a study of T cell responses to AZD1222 COVID-19 vaccine. Study-level background: Second-dose intervals near 4 or 12 weeks were combined.

Clones were read by immunoSEQ multiplex PCR, and TCRdb kept only the in-frame ones, dropping some. This sample has around 150,000 clones; approximately 80% occur once, and the top ten carry roughly 3.9%. Germline assignment: CDR1 SGHRS and CDR2 YFSETQ. V dropped 4 bases and J dropped 3; count of bases not matched to a gene: 11. The CDR3 runs to 16 residues. The genes are TRBV5-1 and TRBJ1-1; the match to TRBD1 covers 8 bases. Sequenced here: peripheral blood, sampled on day 0 of AZD1222 vaccination. The TCR was taken from an adult in good health. CDR3 coding DNA: TGCGCCAGCAGCCACGACAGGGGACAGATGTACACTGAAGCTTTCTTT. This translates into CASSHDRGQMYTEAFF.